Below are 19 T cell receptor beta chains sequenced from a single sample in a study of human T cells and chemical hapten exposure (dated by TCRdb to the early 2020s). Taken with the paper, the label for time point translates to: patch test 1, 2 weeks after DPC sensitization. The sample's treatment or condition label is to be understood as: therapeutic diphenylcyclopropenone sensitization with weekly scalp DPC. Libraries were made using RACE. The data were produced on a NextSeq 500. The public reads were quality trimmed at Q25 with fastp and then assembled into clones with MiXCR by TCRdb, keeping productive beta chains. A single entry per CDR3 protein holds the most common genes and DNA from its merged rows. The sample table holds roughly 360,000 distinct CDR3 sequences, of which roughly 4.8% were seen once. Around 2.3% of the sample is in the top ten clones. The material was whole blood, obtained in connection with sensitization to the hapten diphenylcyclopropenone (DPC). All receptors derive from a woman aged 45 to 65 with alopecia areata. Some clones in this sample may be carry-over from other donors' samples.

This clonotype was detected a few times. V is TRBV20-1 and J is TRBJ2-7; 7 positions match TRBD2. Germline trimming cut 2 bases from V and 3 bases from J; bases unmatched to any gene: 7. Germline values: CDR1 DFQATT, CDR2 SNEGSKA (reference sequence). CDR3 size: 14 residues. As DNA, the CDR3 is TGCAGTGCTAGAAGGCCTAGCGGCCTCTACGAGCAGTACTTC. Protein product: CSARRPSGLYEQYF.

This clonotype has a count of ten or more. This sequence joins TRBV25-1 and TRBJ1-1, with D unresolved. Germline loops: CDR1 MGHDK, CDR2 SYGVNS. V lost 6 bases to trimming and J lost 1 base, with 12 bases between them. This CDR3 is built from 14 residues. The CDR3 loop reads CASSEGHWNTEAFF. The CDR3 nucleotides read TGTGCCAGCAGCGAAGGGCACTGGAACACTGAAGCTTTCTTT.

A single count supports this clonotype. This may arise from a read error, as a much more abundant clone is one base away. The chain is built from TRBV4-1 and TRBJ1-5, with D possibly TRBD1 on 6 matching bases. This CDR3 contains 16 residues. Germline CDR1 MGHRA, CDR2 YSYEKL. V gave up 0 bases and J gave up 6 bases, with 15 bases separating them. DNA for the CDR3: TGCGCCAGCAGCCAAGATCAGGCAGGAGGGGGTCAGCCCCAGCATTTT. It specifies CASSQDQAGGGQPQHF.

In this sample, this clonotype turned up many times. This rearrangement joins TRBV12-3 or TRBV12-4 to TRBJ2-7; tentatively, D is TRBD2 (6 bases). CDR3 length: 13 amino acids. Trimming shortened V by 5 bases and J by 2 bases, and 10 bases separated the two germline ends. Here the CDR3 DNA reads TGTGCCAGCAGTACGGGACTTGCCTACGAGCAGTACTTC. Residues: CASSTGLAYEQYF.

This clonotype was counted at least ten times. The chain is built from TRBV28 and TRBJ1-2; TRBD1 matches at 10 bases. The CDR3 sequence is 14 residues long. With V trimmed by 10 bases and J by 5 bases, 10 bases remained unmatched. The germline gives CDR1 MDHEN, CDR2 SYDVKM. The chain's CDR3 is CAIATGQGGYGYTF. DNA for the CDR3: TGTGCCATCGCTACCGGACAGGGGGGATATGGCTACACCTTC.

This chain uses TRBV6-1 with TRBJ2-1; the match to TRBD1 covers 8 bases. The junction had 9 bases not matched to a gene; V was cut back by 3 bases and J by 2 bases. Germline lookup yields CDR1 MNHNS and CDR2 SASEGT. This CDR3 is built from 17 residues. The CDR3 sequence: CASSDLGGRGPYNEQFF. DNA of the CDR3: TGTGCCAGCAGTGACCTAGGGGGCAGGGGGCCCTACAATGAGCAGTTCTTC.

The chain recombines TRBV6-5 with TRBJ2-3, with D possibly TRBD1 on 6 matching bases. V was pared by 4 bases and J by 2 bases, with 10 bases between. CDR1 MNHEY and CDR2 SVGAGI come from the germline V gene. The CDR3 is 14 amino acids. CDR3 in amino acids: CASSFRDTTDTQYF. DNA of the CDR3: TGTGCCAGCAGTTTCCGGGACACCACAGATACGCAGTATTTT.

In its sample, this clonotype was seen a few times. This chain uses TRBV4-3 with TRBJ2-3, with 11 bases aligning to TRBD2. The V segment lost 3 bases and the J segment 1 base; nucleotides outside the gene matches: 3. The CDR3 has 16 amino acids. Germline V gene data show CDR1 as LGHNA and CDR2 as YSLEER. This chain's CDR3 is CASSQELAGGTDTQYF. The CDR3 DNA reads as TGCGCCAGCAGCCAGGAACTAGCGGGGGGCACAGATACGCAGTATTTT.

This clonotype was detected only a few times. V gene TRBV7-9 combines with J gene TRBJ1-3, with D unresolved. In germline, CDR1 is SEHNR, CDR2 FQNEAQ (reference sequence). V was shortened by 4 bases and J by 0 bases, with 10 bases between the two germline ends. CDR3 size: 15 residues. CDR3 nucleotide sequence: TGTGCCAGCAGCTCCGCGGGCCCCTCTGGAAACACCATATATTTT. Translation: CASSSAGPSGNTIYF.

This clonotype was picked up a small number of times. One end of the junction is discordant with germline, which a read error may explain. V and J are TRBV6-1 and TRBJ1-5; D remains ambiguous. The CDR3 is 13 amino acids. Germline values: CDR1 MNHNS, CDR2 SASEGT. The CDR3 sequence is CASSEGSSQPQHF. The CDR3 bases are TGTGCCAGCAGTGAAGGGAGCAGTCAGCCCCAGCATTTT.

In its sample, this clonotype was seen a few times. This chain connects TRBV13 to TRBJ2-5; no clear D. V was pared by 0 bases and J by 0 bases, with 5 bases between. CDR1 is PRHDT, CDR2 FYEKMQ, per germline (reference sequence). CDR3 length: 14 amino acids. The CDR3 DNA reads TGTGCCAGCAGCTTAGGGGGGTACCAAGAGACCCAGTACTTC. It specifies CASSLGGYQETQYF.

Ten or more counts support this clonotype. The chain links TRBV7-9 to TRBJ2-1, with D perhaps matching TRBD2 (6 bases). This CDR3 comprises 15 residues. The ends were cut back, 6 bases at V and 0 bases at J, with 12 bases in the middle. Germline V lookup: CDR1 SEHNR, CDR2 FQNEAQ (reference sequence). The CDR3: CASRGRGSSYNEQFF. DNA for the CDR3: TGTGCCAGCAGGGGACGGGGGAGCTCCTACAATGAGCAGTTCTTC.

The table lists this clonotype with many counts. The chain links TRBV5-1 to TRBJ2-5, with D maybe TRBD2 (6 bases). Per germline, CDR1 SGHRS and CDR2 YFSETQ. V was pared by 7 bases and J by 3 bases, with 10 bases between. This CDR3 is built from 12 residues. The CDR3 sequence is CASSGGEETQYF. The CDR3, as DNA: TGCGCCAGCTCCGGGGGTGAAGAGACCCAGTACTTC.

This clonotype was seen repeatedly, ten times or more. V usage is TRBV20-1 and J usage is TRBJ2-1, with 15 bases that match TRBD2. The CDR3 extends over 17 amino acids. V lost 3 bases, J lost 0 bases, and 3 bases stayed unmatched. Germline V gene data show CDR1 as DFQATT and CDR2 as SNEGSKA (reference sequence). DNA for the CDR3: TGCAGTGCTAGTGGACTAGCGGGAGGGGGCTCCTACAATGAGCAGTTCTTC. Encoded protein: CSASGLAGGGSYNEQFF.

This clonotype appeared many times. The chain couples TRBV7-2 to TRBJ2-3; maybe TRBD2 (5 bases). Germline CDR1 reads SGHTA; CDR2 reads FQGNSA. With 5 bases removed from V and 6 bases from J, the gap between germline ends came to 15 bases. The CDR3 is 14 amino acids. CDR3 bases: TGTGCCAGCAGCCTCGGACTGGTCCCGGATACGCAGTATTTT. It yields the protein CASSLGLVPDTQYF.

This clonotype was seen at least ten times. This sequence joins TRBV5-1 and TRBJ2-1; 11 nucleotides align to TRBD2. V was clipped by 4 bases and J by 3 bases; unmatched bases: 6. The CDR3 sequence is 16 residues long. CDR1 SGHRS and CDR2 YFSETQ come from the germline V gene. The CDR3 DNA sequence: TGCGCCAGCAGCCGTAGCGGGGGGGCTGACTACAATGAGCAGTTCTTC. Translated: CASSRSGGADYNEQFF.

This clonotype was seen at least ten times. The chain recombines TRBV28 with TRBJ2-7; a weak D match, TRBD1 (6 bases). CDR1 and CDR2 (germline): MDHEN, SYDVKM. This CDR3 has 14 amino acids. V lost 6 bases, J lost 2 bases, and 14 bases lay in between. CDR3 loop: CASRSQGLPYEQYF. CDR3 nucleotide sequence: TGTGCCAGCAGGTCACAGGGCTTACCCTACGAGCAGTACTTC.

At least ten counts were recorded for this clonotype. The V gene is TRBV6-5, the J gene TRBJ2-5; D remains unclear. The V and J ends lost 2 bases and 5 bases respectively, with 6 bases between them. Germline V gene lookup returns CDR1 MNHEY and CDR2 SVGAGI. The length of the CDR3 is 12 residues. The CDR3 bases are TGTGCCAGCAGTTACGACGGGGAGACCCAGTACTTC. This codes for CASSYDGETQYF.

This clonotype was counted many times. This sequence joins TRBV28 and TRBJ2-7, with 11 positions matching TRBD2. The CDR3 loop spans 18 amino acids. The V segment lost 5 bases and the J segment 2 bases; nucleotides outside the gene matches: 14. Per germline, CDR1 MDHEN and CDR2 SYDVKM. CDR3: CASSTPPVAGGPTYEQYF. The CDR3 bases are TGTGCCAGCAGTACCCCGCCGGTAGCGGGAGGGCCGACCTACGAGCAGTACTTC.